Here is one T cell receptor beta chain with its context. An end of the junction differs from the germline gene, which may be a read error. Authors' methods: Reference gene primers were amplified, and this amplification served to estimate nucleated cell counts. Sequencing was performed with immunoSEQ multiplex PCR; in TCRdb, only in-frame clones are kept and a portion is missing. For V, J and clone size, that table is used; D and trimming come from the DNA. The data show 250,000 to 350,000 clones, about 87% seen once. This CDR3 has 15 residues. The germline V gene has CDR1 SSHAT and CDR2 FNYEAQ (reference sequence). These data come from a study of blood T cell repertoires in COVID-19.

This TCR derives from a woman aged 50 to 60 who had recovered from COVID-19. This rearrangement joins TRBV7-7 to TRBJ2-5, with TRBD2 identical over 10 bases. Sequencing was done on a sample of PBMCs or T cells enriched from blood (not recorded which). In DNA, the CDR3 is TGTGCTAGCAGCACCCGACTAGCGGGTGGAGAGACCCAGTACTTC. Translation: CASSTRLAGGETQYF.